The clone carrying this T cell receptor beta chain was found a few times. Its antigen is unknown. V was clipped by 2 bases and J by 0 bases; unmatched bases: 11. Germline CDR1 MNHNY, CDR2 SVGAGI (reference sequence). The CDR3 runs 19 residues. Specified time point: sample taken at primary tumor resection. No cells were sorted before sequencing. The whole RNA sequenced was extracted from tumor, nontumor lung or frozen PBMC. The cohort: about 79 early-stage, untreated non-small cell lung cancer patients. In TCRdb, the 5' RACE reads were re-called with MiXCR into one record per CDR3 protein. This sample has approximately 1,900 distinct CDR3 sequences, with approximately 21% found just once. This entry comes from a study of spatial heterogeneity in lung cancer. On the study more broadly: The average appearance count of each unique TCR and UMI combination in raw reads was more than ten. Study results and caveats: TCRs found ubiquitously expanded in tumor appeared in blood more at resection than at follow-up.

This sequence joins TRBV6-6 and TRBJ1-5; 9 nucleotides match TRBD1. The source material was PBMCs, sampled at surgery. The clonotype originates from a male donor with early-stage non-small cell lung cancer. CDR3 region: CASSYAPGQGTSSNQPQHF. The CDR3 nucleotides are TGTGCCAGCAGTTACGCACCGGGACAGGGAACCTCTAGCAATCAGCCCCAGCATTTT.